The entry that follows covers one T cell receptor beta chain sequence. This entry comes from a study of shared clonotypes between healthy human individuals. Germline CDR1 is SEHNR and CDR2 is FQNEAQ (reference sequence). Germline trimming cut 5 bases from V and 4 bases from J; bases unmatched to any gene: 5. The CDR3 has 16 amino acids. The data were produced by immunoSEQ multiplex PCR, yet TCRdb's version contains in-frame clones alone and is incomplete. The sample records more than 1 million clones, roughly 74% being singletons. The rearrangement joins TRBV7-9 to TRBJ2-2; TRBD2 agrees at 12 bases. Sequencing was performed on memory CD4+ T cells from PBMCs. Subset given: CD45RA-negative fraction. This clonotype was obtained from a man aged 18 to 35 in good health. Some clones in this sample may be carry-over from other donors' samples. CDR3 residues: CASSPLAGGRTGELFF. CDR3 coding DNA: TGTGCCAGCAGCCCCCTAGCGGGAGGGCGCACCGGGGAGCTGTTTTTT.